One sample yielded the 5 T cell receptor beta chains listed below, sequenced in a study of response to subunit inactivated influenza vaccine. TCRdb redid the calling of the RT-PCR reads with MiXCR, one entry per CDR3 protein. The sample has around 570,000 distinct CDR3 sequences, roughly 12% seen once; the top ten hold 8% to 13%. These sequences were also reported in another study, on T cells expressing NK-cell markers. From that paper: UMIs accompanied the 5'RACE template switching by which TCR beta cDNA was made.

This specimen consisted of PBMCs from blood, obtained on the day of vaccination. The receptor source for this set is a man aged 50-60 years who received an inactivated influenza vaccine.

The chain combines TRBV29-1 with TRBJ2-1; D uncertain. V lost 4 bases and J lost 6, with 13 bases in between. Germline values: CDR1 SQVTM, CDR2 ANQGSEA. This CDR3 region has 13 residues. CDR3 in amino acids: CSVAQEPSNEQFF. DNA for the CDR3: TGCAGCGTTGCGCAAGAACCATCCAATGAGCAGTTCTTC.

The V gene is TRBV28, the J gene TRBJ2-7, with D hard to call. Per germline, CDR1 MDHEN and CDR2 SYDVKM. The CDR3 is 14 residues long. Trimming shortened V by 6 bases and J by 5 bases, and 17 bases separated the two germline ends. In DNA, the CDR3 is TGTGCCAGCAGCCATCTGGGCAGCTCGGACGAGCAGTACTTC. It is translated as CASSHLGSSDEQYF.

This clonotype has a handful of counts. The rearrangement uses TRBV7-9 and TRBJ2-7, with no clear D. Trimming removed 5 bases from V and 3 bases from J, with 17 bases in between. There are 15 residues in the CDR3. Looked up from germline, CDR1 is SEHNR and CDR2 is FQNEAQ (reference sequence). CDR3: CASSHPLGRGYEQYF. CDR3 DNA sequence: TGTGCCAGCAGCCACCCGCTAGGTCGAGGCTACGAGCAGTACTTC.

This clonotype was seen more than once but under ten times. This chain links TRBV30 with TRBJ1-2, with D uncertain. Germline assignment: CDR1 GTSNPN and CDR2 SVGIG (reference sequence). Trimming cost V 0 bases and J 4 bases, with 6 bases left between them. CDR3 length: 12 amino acids. The DNA for the CDR3 is TGTGCCTGGAGTGTACATATCTATGGCTACACCTTC. It codes for CAWSVHIYGYTF.

This clonotype showed up just a few times. The gene calls are TRBV10-3 and TRBJ2-3; tentatively, D is TRBD2 (6 bases). CDR1 and CDR2 from the germline V gene are ENHRY and SYGVKD. The V end was cut by 3 bases, the J end by 2 bases, with 15 bases between. The CDR3 spans 16 residues. The CDR3 protein is CAISERTTYTTDTQYF. CDR3 sequence (DNA): TGTGCCATCAGTGAAAGGACTACATACACCACAGATACGCAGTATTTT.